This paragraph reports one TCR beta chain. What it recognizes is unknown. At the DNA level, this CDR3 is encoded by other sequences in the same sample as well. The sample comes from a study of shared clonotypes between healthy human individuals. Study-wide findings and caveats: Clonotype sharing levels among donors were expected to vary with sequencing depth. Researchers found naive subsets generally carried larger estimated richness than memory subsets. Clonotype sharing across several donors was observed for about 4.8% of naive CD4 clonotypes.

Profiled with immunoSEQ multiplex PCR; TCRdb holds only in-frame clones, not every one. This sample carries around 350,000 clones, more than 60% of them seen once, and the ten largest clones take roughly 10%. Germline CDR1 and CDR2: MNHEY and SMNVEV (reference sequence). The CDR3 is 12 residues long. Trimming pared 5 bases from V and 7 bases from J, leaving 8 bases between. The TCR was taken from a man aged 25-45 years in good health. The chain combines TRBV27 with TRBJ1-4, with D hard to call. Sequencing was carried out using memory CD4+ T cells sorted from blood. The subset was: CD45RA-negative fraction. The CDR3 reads CASSPPGEKLFF. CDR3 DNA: TGTGCCAGCAGTCCCCCCGGTGAAAAACTGTTTTTT. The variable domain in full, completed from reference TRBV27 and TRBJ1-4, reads EAQVTQNPRYLITVTGKKLTVTCSQNMNHEYMSWYRQDPGLGLRQIYYSMNVEVTDKGDVPEGYKVSRKEKRNFPLILESPSPNQTSLYFCASSPPGEKLFFGSGTQLSVL.